The clone carrying this TCR beta chain was detected many times. Its antigen remains unknown. This sample was included in a study of naive and memory T cell subsets. The V end lost 1 base, the J end lost 5 bases, and 8 bases lay between the germline ends. Germline CDR1 DFQATT, CDR2 SNEGSKA (reference sequence). The CDR3 sequence is 13 residues long. Overall study findings and caveats: The RNA method is potentially sensitive to activation and differentiation changes.

Treatment meaning: skin biopsy from PPD injection site in Mantoux-positive individual. TCR cDNA received a 3' ligated oligonucleotide that carried a UMI. Ligated cDNA underwent four rounds of PCR with nested alpha and beta constant region primers and SP2. TCRdb re-called the UMI-ligation and nested PCR reads with MiXCR, one entry per CDR3 protein. This table holds about 37,000 distinct CDR3 sequences, approximately 9.9% found once. This receptor was obtained from an adult in good health. Sample: skin, taken from a tuberculin skin test site. The rearrangement uses TRBV20-1 and TRBJ2-2; no clear D gene. The CDR3 sequence is CSARVRATGELFF. The CDR3 region has the DNA TGCAGTGCTAGAGTCAGAGCAACCGGGGAGCTGTTTTTT.